This T cell receptor (beta chain) originates from a study of shared clonotypes between healthy human individuals. Study-wide context: Each donor had three CD4 naive, three CD4 memory, two CD8 naive and one CD8 memory plate. Regarding the study as a whole: Researchers sampled only blood; tissue repertoires likely differ.

A CD45RA+ naive subset and a CD45RA-negative memory subset were split from CD4+ cells. Comment on this clone: Its antigen is unidentified.

The CDR3 is 14 amino acids. CDR1 and CDR2 (germline): ENHRY, SYGVKD. In the original workflow: Filtering was not the same, since immunoSEQ gave junction-only sequences without quality scores. The protocol was immunoSEQ multiplex PCR, while the TCRdb copy is restricted to in-frame clones and leaves out a portion. V and J calls plus clone size are reproduced from that table; the DNA served to infer D and trimming. The sample consists of 2.3 million or so clones, about 92% of them appearing once. This receptor was taken from a man between 18 and 35 years old in good health. Some clones in this sample may be carry-over from other donors' samples. The rearrangement uses TRBV10-3 and TRBJ2-5; D not resolved. The J call is in doubt because the DNA end fits TRBJ2-7 better. The sample consisted of naive CD4+ T cells from PBMCs. Described subset: CD45RA+ positively selected. CDR3: CAISESGPTYEQYF. CDR3 bases: TGTGCCATCAGTGAGTCGGGCCCAACCTACGAGCAGTACTTC.